The 14 T cell receptor beta chains below come from one sample, sequenced in a study of T cells after yellow fever vaccination. TCRdb called the 5' RACE reads again in MiXCR, with one record for every CDR3 protein. The sample lists a few hundred thousand distinct CDR3 sequences, 7.5% to 9% seen once, with around 3.4% in the top ten. Sequenced material: CD4+ T cells sorted from PBMCs, taken 5 days after the yellow fever booster vaccination. The receptors stem from a man in his late teens or twenties who received the YFV17D yellow fever vaccine.

The V gene is TRBV5-1, the J gene TRBJ2-1, with unresolved D. This CDR3 comprises 14 residues. V lost 4 bases, J lost 2 bases, and 10 bases lay in between. CDR1 SGHRS and CDR2 YFSETQ come from the germline V gene. The CDR3 loop reads CASSPWVTYNEQFF. The CDR3 DNA reads TGCGCCAGCAGCCCCTGGGTTACCTACAATGAGCAGTTCTTC.

The chain joins TRBV29-1 to TRBJ2-7, with TRBD1 identical over 9 bases. With V trimmed by 7 bases and J by 0 bases, 4 bases remained unmatched. Germline V gene sequence: CDR1 SQVTM, CDR2 ANQGSEA. The CDR3 length is 13 residues. Here the CDR3 DNA reads TGCAGCGGGACAGGGGTGTCCTCCTACGAGCAGTACTTC. Residues: CSGTGVSSYEQYF.

The V gene is TRBV3-1, the J gene TRBJ2-1; 8 bases are a match to TRBD2. Germline V gene lookup returns CDR1 LGHDT and CDR2 YNNKEL (reference sequence). The CDR3 spans 14 residues. V trimming: 1 base; J trimming: 15 bases; junction bases outside the gene matches: 11. CDR3 sequence: CASSQGAGGTHRFF. CDR3 in DNA: TGTGCCAGCAGCCAAGGGGCGGGGGGAACTCACCGGTTCTTC.

This rearrangement joins TRBV2 to TRBJ2-3; no clear D gene. CDR1 is SNHLY, CDR2 FYNNEI, per germline. V was shortened by 3 bases and J by 3 bases, with 4 bases between the two germline ends. The CDR3 is 12 residues long. DNA for the CDR3: TGTGCCAGCAGTGACGGAACAGATACGCAGTATTTT. Amino acid sequence: CASSDGTDTQYF.

This chain connects TRBV4-2 to TRBJ2-5; D may match TRBD1 or TRBD2 (5 bases each). Germline values: CDR1 LGHNA, CDR2 YNFKEQ. Trimming removed 0 bases from V and 5 bases from J, with 13 bases in between. CDR3 size: 15 residues. DNA of the CDR3: TGTGCCAGCAGCCAAGATGTCTGGGGGTGGGAGACCCAGTACTTC. Amino acids: CASSQDVWGWETQYF.

The chain couples TRBV6-1 to TRBJ1-1; the D gene is possibly TRBD1 (6 bases). V dropped 6 bases and J dropped 7 bases, with 12 bases sitting between them. Germline CDR1 reads MNHNS; CDR2 reads SASEGT. There are 12 residues in the CDR3. The CDR3 loop reads CASRYRENEAFF. The CDR3, as DNA: TGTGCCAGCAGGTACAGGGAAAATGAAGCTTTCTTT.

The rearrangement joins TRBV2 to TRBJ1-6; 7 positions agree with TRBD1. This CDR3 spans 16 amino acids. With 4 bases clipped from V and 0 bases from J, the junction kept 3 bases outside the gene matches. Germline values: CDR1 SNHLY, CDR2 FYNNEI. The CDR3 spells CASSARTGSYNSPLHF. Written as DNA, the CDR3 is TGTGCCAGCAGTGCCCGGACAGGCTCCTATAATTCACCCCTCCACTTT.

This clonotype was detected a few times. This chain connects TRBV4-3 to TRBJ2-1; D may be TRBD1 (5 bases). Between the trimmed V and J ends, which lost 1 base and 10 bases, there was a span of 11 bases. This CDR3 contains 13 residues. Germline V gene lookup returns CDR1 LGHNA and CDR2 YSLEER. DNA of the CDR3: TGCGCCAGCAGCCAAGCAAGGGCAGGGGAGCAGTTCTTC. It yields the protein CASSQARAGEQFF.

This clonotype came up a few times. The V call is TRBV5-1, the J call TRBJ2-1, with TRBD1 identical over 9 bases. The CDR3 loop spans 17 amino acids. Germline V gene lookup returns CDR1 SGHRS and CDR2 YFSETQ. Trimming took 4 bases from V and 0 from J; bases not matched to a gene: 8. The CDR3 sequence: CASSPSTGGSSYNEQFF. CDR3 DNA: TGCGCCAGCAGCCCGTCGACAGGGGGGAGCTCCTACAATGAGCAGTTCTTC.

This clonotype was picked up a small number of times. J is TRBJ2-3 and V is TRBV6-2 or TRBV6-3, with D tentatively TRBD2 (6 bases). The CDR3 contains 15 residues. The germline V and J ends were trimmed by 7 bases and 7 bases, with 21 bases remaining between them. Germline CDR1 reads MNHEY; CDR2 reads SVGEGT. The CDR3 bases are TGTGCCAGCAAGCTTAGCGGTCCATGGTACAATACGCAGTATTTT. This translates into CASKLSGPWYNTQYF.

This clonotype turned up a few times. V gene TRBV5-1 combines with J gene TRBJ2-5, with a possible D match to TRBD2 (5 bases). The CDR3 runs to 14 residues. The V gene lost 2 bases and the J gene lost 5 bases, with 13 bases spanning the gap. Germline assignment: CDR1 SGHRS and CDR2 YFSETQ. In DNA form, the CDR3 reads TGCGCCAGCAGCTTCGGGGTCTCGACCGAGACCCAGTACTTC. It specifies CASSFGVSTETQYF.

This clonotype was detected ten times or more. This chain links TRBV7-9 with TRBJ2-3, with 10 positions matching TRBD1. Germline loops: CDR1 SEHNR, CDR2 FQNEAQ (reference sequence). The CDR3 has 15 amino acids. V lost 5 bases and J lost 7; bases outside the gene matches: 9. The CDR3: CASSPRQGALYTQYF. The CDR3 coding sequence is TGTGCCAGCAGCCCCAGACAGGGGGCGTTATATACGCAGTATTTT.

The chain recombines TRBV5-1 with TRBJ1-1, with a tentative D call TRBD1 (6 bases). The V gene lost 4 bases and the J gene lost 5 bases, with 15 bases spanning the gap. This CDR3 has 14 residues. Germline V gives CDR1 SGHRS, CDR2 YFSETQ. In DNA, the CDR3 is TGCGCCAGCAGCGTTACAGGGACGGGTACTGAAGCTTTCTTT. Amino acid sequence: CASSVTGTGTEAFF.

This chain uses TRBV29-1 with TRBJ2-3, with 11 positions matching TRBD2. The CDR3 has 14 amino acids. V shed 6 bases, J shed 4 bases, and the junction held 6 bases outside the gene matches. Germline CDR1 is SQVTM and CDR2 is ANQGSEA. Here the CDR3 DNA reads TGCAGCGTAGTAGCGGGGGGGTCTTCAGATACGCAGTATTTT. Amino acids: CSVVAGGSSDTQYF.